Included here is one T cell receptor (beta chain) sequence, with context. The protocol was immunoSEQ multiplex PCR, while the TCRdb copy is restricted to in-frame clones and leaves out a portion. The data contain approximately 600,000 clones, around 96% of them seen just once; the ten biggest clones take up approximately 0.12%. The naive CD8 fraction comprised CD45RO-negative cells positively selected for CCR7 and excluded terminally differentiated effector memory CD45RA+ cells. These data belong to a study of shared clonotypes between healthy human individuals. Trimming cost V 0 bases and J 5 bases; bases outside gene matches: 8. CDR1 and CDR2 (germline): SGHDN, FVKESK. CDR3 size: 16 residues.

J is TRBJ2-3 and V is TRBV14; TRBD2 aligns across 7 bases. The receptor was derived from a woman aged 30 to 39 in good health. What was sequenced was naive CD8+ T cells sorted from blood. The CDR3 DNA reads TGTGCCAGCAGCCAAGATTTTGCGGGAGTCGGAGATACGCAGTATTTT. The encoded protein is CASSQDFAGVGDTQYF.